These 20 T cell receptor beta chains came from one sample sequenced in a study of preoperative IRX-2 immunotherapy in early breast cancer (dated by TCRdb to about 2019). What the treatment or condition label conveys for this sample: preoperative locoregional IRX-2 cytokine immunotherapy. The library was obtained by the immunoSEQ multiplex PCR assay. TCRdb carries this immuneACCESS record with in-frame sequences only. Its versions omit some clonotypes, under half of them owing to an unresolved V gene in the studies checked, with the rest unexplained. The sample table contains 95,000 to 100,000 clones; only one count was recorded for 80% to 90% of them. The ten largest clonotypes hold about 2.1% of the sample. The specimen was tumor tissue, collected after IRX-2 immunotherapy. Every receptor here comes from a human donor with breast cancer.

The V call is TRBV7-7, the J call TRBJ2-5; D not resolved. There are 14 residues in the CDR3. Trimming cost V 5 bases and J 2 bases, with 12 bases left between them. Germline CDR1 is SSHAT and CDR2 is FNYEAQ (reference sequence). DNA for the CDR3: TGTGCCAGCAGCCCCGAGGTTTCGCAAGAGACCCAGTACTTC. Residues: CASSPEVSQETQYF.

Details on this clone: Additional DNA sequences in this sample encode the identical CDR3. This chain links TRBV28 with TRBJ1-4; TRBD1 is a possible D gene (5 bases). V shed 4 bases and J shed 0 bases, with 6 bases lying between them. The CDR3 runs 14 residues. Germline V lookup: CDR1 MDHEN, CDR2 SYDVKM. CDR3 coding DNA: TGTGCCAGCAGTTCGACAGCAACTAATGAAAAACTGTTTTTT. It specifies CASSSTATNEKLFF.

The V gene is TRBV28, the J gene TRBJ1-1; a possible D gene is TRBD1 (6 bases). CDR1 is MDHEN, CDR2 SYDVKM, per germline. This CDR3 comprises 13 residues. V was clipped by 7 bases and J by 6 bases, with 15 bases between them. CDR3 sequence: CASTLAQGPEAFF. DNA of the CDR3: TGTGCCAGCACTCTCGCACAGGGACCTGAAGCTTTCTTT.

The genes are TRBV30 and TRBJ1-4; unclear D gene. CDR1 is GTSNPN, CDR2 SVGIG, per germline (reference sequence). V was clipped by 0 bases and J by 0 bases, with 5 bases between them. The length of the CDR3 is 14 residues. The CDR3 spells CAWSVPTTNEKLFF. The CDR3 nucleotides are TGTGCCTGGAGTGTACCTACAACTAATGAAAAACTGTTTTTT.

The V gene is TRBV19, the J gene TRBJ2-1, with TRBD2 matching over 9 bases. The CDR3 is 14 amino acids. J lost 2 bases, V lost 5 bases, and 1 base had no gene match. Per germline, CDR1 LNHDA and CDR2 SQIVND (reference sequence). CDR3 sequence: CASSLAGAYNEQFF. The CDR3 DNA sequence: TGTGCCAGTAGTTTAGCGGGAGCCTACAATGAGCAGTTCTTC.

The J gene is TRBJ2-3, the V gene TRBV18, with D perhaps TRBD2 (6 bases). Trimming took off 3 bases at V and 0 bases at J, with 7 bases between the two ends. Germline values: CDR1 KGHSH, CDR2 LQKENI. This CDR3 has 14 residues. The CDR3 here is CASSPGGSTDTQYF. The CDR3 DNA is TGTGCCAGCTCACCGGGGGGTAGCACAGATACGCAGTATTTT.

Here the CDR3 reads CASSTGNQPQHF. In nucleotides, the CDR3 is TGTGCCAGCAGTACCGGCAATCAGCCCCAGCATTTT. The chain carries TRBV27 and TRBJ1-5; no definite D call. The CDR3 consists of 12 residues. Germline V gene sequence: CDR1 MNHEY, CDR2 SMNVEV (reference sequence). V shed 5 bases and J shed 2 bases, with 4 bases lying between them.

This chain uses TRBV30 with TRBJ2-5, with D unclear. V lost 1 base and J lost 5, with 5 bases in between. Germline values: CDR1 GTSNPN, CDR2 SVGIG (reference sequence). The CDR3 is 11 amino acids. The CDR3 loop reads CAWSEKETQYF. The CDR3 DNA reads TGTGCCTGGAGTGAAAAGGAGACCCAGTACTTC.

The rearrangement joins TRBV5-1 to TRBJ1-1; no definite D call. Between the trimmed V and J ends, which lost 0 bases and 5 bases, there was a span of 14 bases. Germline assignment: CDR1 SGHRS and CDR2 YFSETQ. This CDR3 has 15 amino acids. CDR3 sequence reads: CASSLESLTATEAFF. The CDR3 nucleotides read TGCGCCAGCAGCTTGGAGTCCTTAACGGCAACTGAAGCTTTCTTT.

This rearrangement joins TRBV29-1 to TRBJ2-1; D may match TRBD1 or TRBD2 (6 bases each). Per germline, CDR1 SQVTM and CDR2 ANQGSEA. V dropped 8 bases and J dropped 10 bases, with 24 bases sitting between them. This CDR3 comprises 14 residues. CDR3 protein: CSPGGGLPENEQFF. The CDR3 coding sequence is TGCAGCCCTGGTGGGGGGCTTCCGGAGAACGAGCAGTTCTTC.

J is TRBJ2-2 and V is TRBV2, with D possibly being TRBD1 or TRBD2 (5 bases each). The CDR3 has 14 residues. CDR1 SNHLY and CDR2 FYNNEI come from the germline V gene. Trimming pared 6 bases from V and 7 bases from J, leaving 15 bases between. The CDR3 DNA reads TGTGCCAGCAGGGGAAGGGGAGCTGTCGGGGAGCTGTTTTTT. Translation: CASRGRGAVGELFF. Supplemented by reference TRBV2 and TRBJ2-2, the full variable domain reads EPEVTQTPSHQVTQMGQEVILRCVPISNHLYFYWYRQILGQKVEFLVSFYNNEISEKSEIFDDQFSVERPDGSNFTLKIRSTKLEDSAMYFCASRGRGAVGELFFGEGSRLTVL.

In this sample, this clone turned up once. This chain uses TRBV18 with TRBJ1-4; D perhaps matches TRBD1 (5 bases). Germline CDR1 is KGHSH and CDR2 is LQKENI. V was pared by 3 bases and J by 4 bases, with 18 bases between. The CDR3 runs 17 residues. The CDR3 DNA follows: TGTGCCAGCTCACCTACTCCCCAGGGAGGCCTTAATGAAAAACTGTTTTTT. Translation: CASSPTPQGGLNEKLFF.

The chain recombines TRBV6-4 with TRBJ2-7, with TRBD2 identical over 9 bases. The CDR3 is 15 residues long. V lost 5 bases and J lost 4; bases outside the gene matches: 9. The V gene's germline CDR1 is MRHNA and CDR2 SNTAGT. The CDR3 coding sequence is TGTGCCAGCAGTTCCCGTAGCGGGGGAAATTACGAGCAGTACTTC. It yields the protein CASSSRSGGNYEQYF.

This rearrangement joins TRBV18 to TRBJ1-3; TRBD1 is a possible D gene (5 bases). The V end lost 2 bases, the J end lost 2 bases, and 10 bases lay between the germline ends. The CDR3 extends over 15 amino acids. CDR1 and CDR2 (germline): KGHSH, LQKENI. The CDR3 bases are TGTGCCAGCTCACCAGCCAGGGACCCTGGAAACACCATATATTTT. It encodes CASSPARDPGNTIYF.

The CDR3 bases are TGTGCCAGCAGCCTGCAGGTGGATGGGTATCAGCCCCAGCATTTT. It encodes CASSLQVDGYQPQHF. This chain joins TRBV7-7 and TRBJ1-5; D is unresolved. With 5 bases removed from V and 5 bases from J, the gap between germline ends came to 16 bases. Germline loops: CDR1 SSHAT, CDR2 FNYEAQ (reference sequence). This CDR3 has 15 residues.

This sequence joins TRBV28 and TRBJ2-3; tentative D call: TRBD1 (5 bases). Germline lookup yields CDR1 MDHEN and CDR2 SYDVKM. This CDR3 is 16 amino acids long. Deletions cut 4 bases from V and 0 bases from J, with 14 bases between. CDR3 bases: TGTGCCAGCAGTTCGTCGACAGTCATAAGCACAGATACGCAGTATTTT. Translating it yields CASSSSTVISTDTQYF.

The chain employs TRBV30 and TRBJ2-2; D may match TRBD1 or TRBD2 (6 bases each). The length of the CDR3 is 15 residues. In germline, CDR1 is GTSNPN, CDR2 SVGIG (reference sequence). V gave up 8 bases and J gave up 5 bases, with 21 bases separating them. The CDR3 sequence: CARELGGRRTGELFF. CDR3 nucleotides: TGTGCCAGAGAACTAGGGGGGCGCCGGACCGGGGAGCTGTTTTTT. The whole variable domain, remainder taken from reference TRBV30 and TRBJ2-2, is SQTIHQWPATLVQPVGSPLSLECTVEGTSNPNLYWYRQAAGRGLQLLFYSVGIGQISSEVPQNLSASRPQDRQFILSSKKLLLSDSGFYLCARELGGRRTGELFFGEGSRLTVL.

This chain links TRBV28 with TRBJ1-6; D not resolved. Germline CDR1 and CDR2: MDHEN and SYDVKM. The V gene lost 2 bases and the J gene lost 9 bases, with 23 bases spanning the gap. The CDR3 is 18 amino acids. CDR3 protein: CASSLRWEVAGPRSPLHF. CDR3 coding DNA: TGTGCCAGCAGTTTAAGATGGGAGGTTGCCGGGCCTCGTTCACCCCTCCACTTT.

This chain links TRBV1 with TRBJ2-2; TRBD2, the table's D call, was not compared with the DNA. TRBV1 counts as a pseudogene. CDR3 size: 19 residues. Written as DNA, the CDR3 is TGCGCCAGCAGCCAGACTAGCCGACGGTTGGCGGGAGGCACCGGGGAGCTGTTTTTT. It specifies CASSQTSRRLAGGTGELFF.

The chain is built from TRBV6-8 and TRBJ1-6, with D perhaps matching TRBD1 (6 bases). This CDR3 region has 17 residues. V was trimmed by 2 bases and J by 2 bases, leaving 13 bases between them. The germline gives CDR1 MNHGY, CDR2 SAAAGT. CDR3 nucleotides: TGTGCCAGCAGTTACACGCAGGGGCCTACCTATAATTCACCCCTCCACTTT. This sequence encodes CASSYTQGPTYNSPLHF.